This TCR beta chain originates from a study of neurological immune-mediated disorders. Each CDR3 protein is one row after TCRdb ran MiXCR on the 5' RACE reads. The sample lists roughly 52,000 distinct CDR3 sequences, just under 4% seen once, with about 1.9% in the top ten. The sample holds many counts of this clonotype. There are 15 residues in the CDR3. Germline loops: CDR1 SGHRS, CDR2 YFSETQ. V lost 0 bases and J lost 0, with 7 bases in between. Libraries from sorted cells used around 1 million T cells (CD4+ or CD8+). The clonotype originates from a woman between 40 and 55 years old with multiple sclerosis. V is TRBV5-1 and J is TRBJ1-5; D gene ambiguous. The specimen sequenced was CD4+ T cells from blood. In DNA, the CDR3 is TGCGCCAGCAGCTTGGAAGGAAATAGCAATCAGCCCCAGCATTTT. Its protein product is CASSLEGNSNQPQHF.